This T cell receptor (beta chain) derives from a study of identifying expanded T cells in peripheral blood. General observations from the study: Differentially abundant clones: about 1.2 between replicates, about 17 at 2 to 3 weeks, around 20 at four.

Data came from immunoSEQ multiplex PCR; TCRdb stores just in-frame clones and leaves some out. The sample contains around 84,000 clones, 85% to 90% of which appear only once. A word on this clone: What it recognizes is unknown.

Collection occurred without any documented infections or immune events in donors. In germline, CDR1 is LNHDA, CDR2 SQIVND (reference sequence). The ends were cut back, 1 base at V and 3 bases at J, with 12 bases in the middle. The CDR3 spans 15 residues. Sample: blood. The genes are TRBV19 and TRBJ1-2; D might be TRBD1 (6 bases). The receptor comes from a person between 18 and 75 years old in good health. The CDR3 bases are TGTGCCAGTAGTATAGGCTGGACAGCAGACTATGGCTACACCTTC. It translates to CASSIGWTADYGYTF.